Described below is a single T cell receptor (beta chain) sequence and its context. This sample was taken from a study of blood T cell repertoires in COVID-19. Looking at the study overall: The United States, Italy and Spain were the sources of the acute and convalescent COVID-19 samples.

Source study methods: Using reference gene primer amplification, nucleated cell counts were estimated. Measured with immunoSEQ multiplex PCR; TCRdb has only the in-frame clones, and not every one. That table furnishes V, J and clone size, whereas the DNA furnished D and trimming. The data show under 250,000 clones, about nine tenths seen once. Per the germline V gene, CDR1 is GTSNPN and CDR2 is SVGIG (reference sequence). The CDR3 has 13 residues. Trimming took off 4 bases at V and 8 bases at J, with 12 bases between the two ends. This TCR was recovered from a man aged 40-55 years with acute or convalescent COVID-19. Sequences were obtained from peripheral blood. The rearrangement links TRBV30 to TRBJ1-6; no clear D. Written as DNA, the CDR3 is TGTGCCTGGAACCGGGTGGAGGATTCACCCCTCCACTTT. Protein product: CAWNRVEDSPLHF.